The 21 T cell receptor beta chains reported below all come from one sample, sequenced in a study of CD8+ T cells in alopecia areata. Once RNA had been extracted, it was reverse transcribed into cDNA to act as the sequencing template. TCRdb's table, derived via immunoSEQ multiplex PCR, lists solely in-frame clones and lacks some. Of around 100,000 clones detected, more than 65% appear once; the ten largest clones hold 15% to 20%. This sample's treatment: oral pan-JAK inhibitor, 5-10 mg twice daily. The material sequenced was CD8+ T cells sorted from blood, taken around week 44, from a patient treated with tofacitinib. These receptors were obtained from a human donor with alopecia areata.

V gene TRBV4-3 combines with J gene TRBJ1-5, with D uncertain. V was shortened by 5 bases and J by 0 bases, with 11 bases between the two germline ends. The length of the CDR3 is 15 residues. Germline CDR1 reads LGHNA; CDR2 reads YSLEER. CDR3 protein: CASSRLLDSNQPQHF. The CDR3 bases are TGCGCCAGCAGCAGATTATTGGATAGCAATCAGCCCCAGCATTTT.

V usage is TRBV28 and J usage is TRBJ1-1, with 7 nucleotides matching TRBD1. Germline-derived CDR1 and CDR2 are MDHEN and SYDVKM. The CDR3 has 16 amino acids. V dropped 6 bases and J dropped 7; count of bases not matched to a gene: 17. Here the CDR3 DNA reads TGTGCCAGCAGCTTCAATCCGTACAGGGGATTTGATGAAGCTTTCTTT. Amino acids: CASSFNPYRGFDEAFF.

The CDR3 region is CASGRGTYNEQFF. The CDR3 nucleotides are TGTGCCAGCGGAAGGGGTACCTACAATGAGCAGTTCTTC. The chain is built from TRBV9 and TRBJ2-1, with D possibly matching TRBD1 (5 bases). Between the trimmed V and J ends, which lost 7 bases and 2 bases, there was a span of 10 bases. The CDR3 is 13 residues long. Germline assignment: CDR1 SGDLS and CDR2 YYNGEE.

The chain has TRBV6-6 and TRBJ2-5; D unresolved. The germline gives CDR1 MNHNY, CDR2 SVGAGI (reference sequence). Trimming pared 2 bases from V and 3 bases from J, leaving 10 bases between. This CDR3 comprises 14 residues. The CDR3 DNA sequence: TGTGCCAGCAGTTACGCAGGACGGAAAGAGACCCAGTACTTC. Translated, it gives CASSYAGRKETQYF.

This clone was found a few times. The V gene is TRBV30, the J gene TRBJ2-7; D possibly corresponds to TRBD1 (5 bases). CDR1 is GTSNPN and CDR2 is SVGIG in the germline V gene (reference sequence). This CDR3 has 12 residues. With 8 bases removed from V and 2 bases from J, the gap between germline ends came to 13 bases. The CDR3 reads CASSLGAYEQYF. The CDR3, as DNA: TGTGCCAGCAGCTTAGGGGCCTACGAGCAGTACTTC.

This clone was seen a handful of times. CDR3 sequence (DNA): TGCGCCAGCAGCCAACGCACTTTGCAAGAGACCCAGTACTTC. Its translation is CASSQRTLQETQYF. This chain joins TRBV4-3 and TRBJ2-5; no reliable D call. The CDR3 totals 14 residues. The germline gives CDR1 LGHNA, CDR2 YSLEER. Trimming shortened V by 2 bases and J by 2 bases, and 9 bases separated the two germline ends.

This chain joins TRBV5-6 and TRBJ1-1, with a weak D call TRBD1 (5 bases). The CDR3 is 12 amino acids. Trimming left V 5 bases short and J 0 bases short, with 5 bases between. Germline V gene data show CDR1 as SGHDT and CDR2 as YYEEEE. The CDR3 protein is CASRDMNTEAFF. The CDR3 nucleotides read TGTGCCAGCAGGGACATGAACACTGAAGCTTTCTTT.

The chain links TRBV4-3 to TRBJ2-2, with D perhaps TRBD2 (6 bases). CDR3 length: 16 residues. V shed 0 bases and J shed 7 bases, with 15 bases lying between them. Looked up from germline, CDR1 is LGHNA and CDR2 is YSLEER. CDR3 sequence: CASSQDRAGSNGELFF. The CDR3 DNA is TGCGCCAGCAGCCAAGATAGGGCGGGGAGCAACGGGGAGCTGTTTTTT.

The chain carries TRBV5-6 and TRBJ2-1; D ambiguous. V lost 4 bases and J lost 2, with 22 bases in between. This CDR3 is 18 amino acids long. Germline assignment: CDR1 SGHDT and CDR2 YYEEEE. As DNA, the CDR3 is TGTGCCAGCAGCGAACCTTTGACAAGCCAATTCACCTACAATGAGCAGTTCTTC. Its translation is CASSEPLTSQFTYNEQFF.

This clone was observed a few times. CDR3 nucleotide sequence: TGTGCCAGCAGCTTGGGGCAGGGGGGATACGAGCAGTACTTC. It yields the protein CASSLGQGGYEQYF. This chain joins TRBV7-2 and TRBJ2-7; perhaps TRBD1 as D (7 bases). Germline V gene lookup returns CDR1 SGHTA and CDR2 FQGNSA. V gave up 3 bases and J gave up 4 bases, with 13 bases separating them. This CDR3 comprises 14 residues.

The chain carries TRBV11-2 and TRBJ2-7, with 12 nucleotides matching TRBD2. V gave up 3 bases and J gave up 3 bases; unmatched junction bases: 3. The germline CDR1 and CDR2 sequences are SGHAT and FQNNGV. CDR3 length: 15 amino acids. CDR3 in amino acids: CASSLTSGGYYEQYF. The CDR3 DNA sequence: TGTGCCAGCAGCTTGACTAGCGGGGGCTACTACGAGCAGTACTTC. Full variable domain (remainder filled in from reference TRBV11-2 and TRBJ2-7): EAGVAQSPRYKIIEKRQSVAFWCNPISGHATLYWYQQILGQGPKLLIQFQNNGVVDDSQLPKDRFSAERLKGVDSTLKIQPAKLEDSAVYLCASSLTSGGYYEQYFGPGTRLTVT.

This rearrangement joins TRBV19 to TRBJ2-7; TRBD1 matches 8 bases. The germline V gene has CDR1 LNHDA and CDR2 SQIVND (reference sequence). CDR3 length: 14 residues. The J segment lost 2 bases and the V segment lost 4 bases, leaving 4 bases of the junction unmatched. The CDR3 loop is CASSTGQGPYEQYF. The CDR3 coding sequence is TGTGCCAGTAGTACCGGACAGGGACCCTACGAGCAGTACTTC.

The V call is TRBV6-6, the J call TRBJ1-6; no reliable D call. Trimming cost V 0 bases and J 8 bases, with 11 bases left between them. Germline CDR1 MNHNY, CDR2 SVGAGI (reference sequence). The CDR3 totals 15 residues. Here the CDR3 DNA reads TGTGCCAGCAGTTACTCCGTGCCCCCGTATTCACCCCTCCACTTT. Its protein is CASSYSVPPYSPLHF.

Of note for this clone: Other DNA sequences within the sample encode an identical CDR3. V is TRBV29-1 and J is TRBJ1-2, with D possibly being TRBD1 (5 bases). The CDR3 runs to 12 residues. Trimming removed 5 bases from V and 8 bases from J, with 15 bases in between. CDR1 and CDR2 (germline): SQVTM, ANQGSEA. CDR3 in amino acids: CSVFGTNRGYTF. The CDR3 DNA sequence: TGCAGCGTTTTCGGGACTAACAGAGGCTACACCTTC.

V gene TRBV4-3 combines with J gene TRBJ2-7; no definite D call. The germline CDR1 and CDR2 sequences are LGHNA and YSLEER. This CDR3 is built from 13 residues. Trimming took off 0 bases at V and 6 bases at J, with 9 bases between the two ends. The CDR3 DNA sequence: TGCGCCAGCAGCCAAGATCTAGGGTTCGAGCAGTACTTC. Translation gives CASSQDLGFEQYF.

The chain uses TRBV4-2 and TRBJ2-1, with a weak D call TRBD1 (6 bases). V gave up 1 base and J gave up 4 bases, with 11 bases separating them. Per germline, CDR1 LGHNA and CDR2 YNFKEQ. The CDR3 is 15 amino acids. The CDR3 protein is CASSQVRDIYNEQFF. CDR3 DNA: TGTGCCAGCAGCCAAGTCCGGGACATTTACAATGAGCAGTTCTTC.

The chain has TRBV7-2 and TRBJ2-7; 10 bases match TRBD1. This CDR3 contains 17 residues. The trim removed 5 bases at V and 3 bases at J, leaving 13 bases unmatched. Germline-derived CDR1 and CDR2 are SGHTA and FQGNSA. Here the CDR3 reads CASSARLGQGEGYEQYF. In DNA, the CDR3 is TGTGCCAGCAGCGCGAGGCTTGGACAGGGGGAGGGCTACGAGCAGTACTTC. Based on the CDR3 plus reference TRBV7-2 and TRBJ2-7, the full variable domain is GAGVSQSPSNKVTEKGKDVELRCDPISGHTALYWYRQSLGQGLEFLIYFQGNSAPDKSGLPSDRFSAERTGGSVSTLTIQRTQQEDSAVYLCASSARLGQGEGYEQYFGPGTRLTVT.

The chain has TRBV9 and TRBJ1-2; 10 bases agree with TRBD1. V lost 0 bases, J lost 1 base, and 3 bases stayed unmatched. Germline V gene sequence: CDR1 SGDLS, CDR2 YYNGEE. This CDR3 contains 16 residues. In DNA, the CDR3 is TGTGCCAGCAGCGTAGGAGGGACAGGGGTTAACTATGGCTACACCTTC. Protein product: CASSVGGTGVNYGYTF.

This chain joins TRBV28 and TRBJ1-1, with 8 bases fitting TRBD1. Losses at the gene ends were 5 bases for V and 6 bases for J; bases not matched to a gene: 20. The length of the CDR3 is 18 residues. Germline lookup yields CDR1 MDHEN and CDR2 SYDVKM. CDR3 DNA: TGTGCCAGCAGTCTAATTGCGGAGACAGGGGCCTCGAAGGCTGAAGCTTTCTTT. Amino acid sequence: CASSLIAETGASKAEAFF.

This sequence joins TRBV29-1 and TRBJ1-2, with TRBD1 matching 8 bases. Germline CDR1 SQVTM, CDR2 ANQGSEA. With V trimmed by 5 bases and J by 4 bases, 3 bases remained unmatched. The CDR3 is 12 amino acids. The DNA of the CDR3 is TGCAGCGTTTGGACAGGGTCCTATGGCTACACCTTC. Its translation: CSVWTGSYGYTF. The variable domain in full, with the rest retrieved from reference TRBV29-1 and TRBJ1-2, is SAVISQKPSRDICQRGTSLTIQCQVDSQVTMMFWYRQQPGQSLTLIATANQGSEATYESGFVIDKFPISRPNLTFSTLTVSNMSPEDSSIYLCSVWTGSYGYTFGSGTRLTVV.

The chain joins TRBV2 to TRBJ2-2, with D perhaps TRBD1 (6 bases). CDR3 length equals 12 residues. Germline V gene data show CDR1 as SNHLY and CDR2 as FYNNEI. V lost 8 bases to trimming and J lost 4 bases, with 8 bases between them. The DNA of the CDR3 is TGTGCCAGCCAAGGGGGCACCGGGGAGCTGTTTTTT. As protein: CASQGGTGELFF.